The clone carrying this TCR beta chain was detected only once. The sample originates from a study of Ad26.COV2.S vaccination and SARS-CoV-2 variants. The table came from immunoSEQ multiplex PCR; TCRdb's copy has only in-frame clones and leaves some out. The sample has approximately 410,000 clones; around 89% are singletons. Documented treatment: some 19 received Ad26.COV2.S at low or high dose, single or two shots; about 5 received placebo; per-sample allocation not given. Samples came from day 63 after the first vaccine or placebo injection. The J segment lost 0 bases and the V segment lost 4 bases, leaving 8 bases of the junction unmatched. There are 16 residues in the CDR3. Germline V gives CDR1 MGHRA, CDR2 YSYEKL.

The material sequenced was peripheral blood, taken in a trial of Ad26.COV2.S vaccine versus placebo. The sequence came from a person aged 18-60 years who received the Ad26.COV2.S COVID-19 vaccine or a placebo. The V gene is TRBV4-1, the J gene TRBJ2-5; 7 bases map to TRBD1. This chain's CDR3 is CASSPTTGNDQETQYF. The CDR3 coding sequence is TGCGCCAGCAGCCCAACGACAGGGAACGACCAAGAGACCCAGTACTTC.